Each of the 19 T cell receptor beta chains below was sequenced from the same sample in a study of monozygotic twins with cystic fibrosis. Sequencing was performed with immunoSEQ multiplex PCR; in TCRdb, only in-frame clones are kept and a portion is missing. Here the sample spans tens of thousands of clones, about 87% being singletons. Material: blood. The receptors were sampled from a woman in her 30s with cystic fibrosis.

The gene calls are TRBV6-6 and TRBJ1-4; D is undetermined. V was trimmed by 5 bases and J by 8 bases, leaving 12 bases between them. This CDR3 is 13 amino acids long. CDR1 is MNHNY and CDR2 is SVGAGI in the germline V gene (reference sequence). The CDR3 region has the DNA TGTGCCAGCAGTGGACGGTTTGGGGAAAAACTGTTTTTT. Protein: CASSGRFGEKLFF.

The chain couples TRBV5-1 to TRBJ2-7; 8 bases match TRBD2. The V segment lost 4 bases and the J segment 5 bases; nucleotides outside the gene matches: 11. Germline assignment: CDR1 SGHRS and CDR2 YFSETQ. The CDR3 loop spans 15 amino acids. For the CDR3, the DNA is TGCGCCAGCAGCCCGGCACGGGGGGGCCCCCACGAGCAGTACTTC. It translates to CASSPARGGPHEQYF.

This chain links TRBV2 with TRBJ2-7; 12 nucleotides align to TRBD1. Germline lookup yields CDR1 SNHLY and CDR2 FYNNEI. This CDR3 is 16 amino acids long. J lost 4 bases, V lost 6 bases, and 10 bases had no gene match. The CDR3 DNA is TGTGCCAGCAGGGGGACAGGGGGCGCCGTGGTGTACGAGCAGTACTTC. Encoded protein: CASRGTGGAVVYEQYF.

This chain uses TRBV29-1 with TRBJ2-3, with 12 bases matching TRBD2. CDR3 length: 13 amino acids. With 5 bases clipped from V and 6 bases from J, the junction kept 3 bases outside the gene matches. Germline CDR1 SQVTM, CDR2 ANQGSEA. This CDR3 is CSVLAGGPDTQYF. The CDR3 DNA is TGCAGCGTTCTAGCGGGGGGGCCTGATACGCAGTATTTT.

J is TRBJ2-3 and V is TRBV4-3; D might be TRBD2 (6 bases). V gave up 0 bases and J gave up 4 bases, with 11 bases separating them. The CDR3 runs to 15 residues. The germline V gene encodes CDR1 LGHNA and CDR2 YSLEER. The CDR3 coding sequence is TGCGCCAGCAGCCAAGATATGGGGGGTTCAGATACGCAGTATTTT. This encodes CASSQDMGGSDTQYF.

The rearrangement links TRBV7-2 to TRBJ2-5, with D uncertain. CDR3 length: 12 amino acids. V lost 1 base, J lost 7 bases, and 7 bases lay in between. CDR1 is SGHTA and CDR2 is FQGNSA in the germline V gene. The CDR3 region has the DNA TGTGCCAGCAGCTTAGGGGTGGCGACCCAGTACTTC. As protein: CASSLGVATQYF.

The chain is built from TRBV10-1 and TRBJ2-7, with unresolved D. V shed 3 bases and J shed 3 bases, with 3 bases lying between them. The germline V gene has CDR1 WNHNN and CDR2 SYGVQD (reference sequence). The length of the CDR3 is 11 residues. The CDR3: CASSDDYEQYF. The CDR3 nucleotides read TGCGCCAGCAGTGATGACTACGAGCAGTACTTC.

This clone was recorded once. The chain joins TRBV5-1 to TRBJ1-2; 7 bases match TRBD1. V shed 4 bases, J shed 4 bases, and the junction held 10 bases outside the gene matches. The CDR3 is made up of 15 amino acids. Germline lookup yields CDR1 SGHRS and CDR2 YFSETQ. This CDR3 reads CASSEDRQGPYGYTF. In DNA form, the CDR3 reads TGCGCCAGCAGCGAGGATCGACAGGGCCCCTATGGCTACACCTTC.

This sequence joins TRBV7-8 and TRBJ1-5, with D perhaps TRBD1 (5 bases). Germline CDR1 and CDR2: SGHVS and FQNEAQ. V was cut by 1 base and J by 6 bases, with 13 bases left in between. This CDR3 contains 15 residues. CDR3 bases: TGTGCCAGCAGCTTAGGACAGACCAGGAGTCAGCCCCAGCATTTT. The encoded protein is CASSLGQTRSQPQHF.

This clone was seen a single time. The chain has TRBV28 and TRBJ2-7, with 8 bases that match TRBD2. The V gene's germline CDR1 is MDHEN and CDR2 SYDVKM. The CDR3 consists of 16 residues. V lost 8 bases and J lost 1; bases outside the gene matches: 13. CDR3 region: CASFREGTRGSYEQYF. CDR3 coding DNA: TGTGCCAGCTTCCGGGAGGGGACTAGAGGGTCCTACGAGCAGTACTTC.

CDR3: CASRVGGGSYEQYF. The CDR3 bases are TGTGCCAGCAGGGTGGGAGGCGGATCCTACGAGCAGTACTTC. The V and J genes are TRBV27 and TRBJ2-7, with D possibly being TRBD2 (6 bases). The V end was cut by 6 bases, the J end by 1 base, with 13 bases between. This CDR3 has 14 amino acids. Germline-derived CDR1 and CDR2 are MNHEY and SMNVEV (reference sequence).

This clone was seen once. The V gene is TRBV14, the J gene TRBJ2-2; 10 bases fit TRBD1. The germline V gene encodes CDR1 SGHDN and CDR2 FVKESK. The CDR3 length is 16 residues. V was pared by 5 bases and J by 8 bases, with 11 bases of the junction left unmatched. The CDR3 spells CASSVSRTGGSGELFF. The DNA for the CDR3 is TGTGCCAGCAGCGTCTCCCGGACAGGGGGATCGGGGGAGCTGTTTTTT.

CDR3 amino acids: CASSQDRGRRNEKLFF. The CDR3 DNA follows: TGCGCCAGCAGCCAAGATCGGGGCAGAAGGAATGAAAAACTGTTTTTT. This sequence joins TRBV4-3 and TRBJ1-4; D might be TRBD1 (5 bases). The V and J ends lost 0 bases and 5 bases respectively, with 13 bases between them. Germline loops: CDR1 LGHNA, CDR2 YSLEER. CDR3 length equals 16 residues.

The chain uses TRBV7-9 and TRBJ2-5; 13 nucleotides agree with TRBD2. CDR3 length: 18 residues. Germline V CDR1 and CDR2: SEHNR, FQNEAQ (reference sequence). The V segment lost 2 bases and the J segment 5 bases; nucleotides outside the gene matches: 11. Here the CDR3 reads CASSLRTSGGSLTETQYF. The CDR3 DNA follows: TGTGCCAGCAGCTTAAGGACTAGCGGGGGATCCCTAACTGAGACCCAGTACTTC.

The CDR3 coding sequence is TGTGCCAGCAGCTTAGTAGGGTACTACGAGCAGTACTTC. Translating gives CASSLVGYYEQYF. The rearrangement uses TRBV7-9 and TRBJ2-7; D unresolved. This CDR3 is built from 13 residues. Trimming took 1 base from V and 3 from J, leaving 7 bases between them. Germline lookup yields CDR1 SEHNR and CDR2 FQNEAQ (reference sequence).

The gene calls are TRBV7-2 and TRBJ2-4, with 7 bases lining up with TRBD1. Germline V gene data show CDR1 as SGHTA and CDR2 as FQGNSA. The CDR3 is 17 amino acids. The trim removed 0 bases at V and 10 bases at J, leaving 15 bases unmatched. The DNA of the CDR3 is TGTGCCAGCAGCTTAGCGCAAGTAGCTGACAGGGCAGGAATTCAGTACTTC. It specifies CASSLAQVADRAGIQYF.

The rearrangement links TRBV7-2 to TRBJ2-3; D remains unclear. V dropped 1 base and J dropped 1 base, with 3 bases sitting between them. The length of the CDR3 is 13 residues. Germline CDR1 reads SGHTA; CDR2 reads FQGNSA. For the CDR3, the DNA is TGTGCCAGCAGCTTAGAAGGCACAGATACGCAGTATTTT. Protein: CASSLEGTDTQYF.

This chain links TRBV21-1 with TRBJ1-2; TRBD1, as called in the table, went unchecked against the DNA. TRBV21-1 is reported as a pseudogene. The CDR3 sequence is 12 residues long. CDR3 residues: CASSKDGTSYTF. For the CDR3, the DNA is TGTGCCAGCAGCAAAGACGGGACAAGCTACACCTTC.

The chain is built from TRBV5-1 and TRBJ2-3; TRBD2 agrees at 9 bases. Germline V gene data show CDR1 as SGHRS and CDR2 as YFSETQ. V shed 7 bases, J shed 3 bases, and the junction held 12 bases outside the gene matches. This CDR3 has 16 amino acids. CDR3 in DNA: TGCGCCAGCCGGGTGGGACTAGCCCAGTTGACAGATACGCAGTATTTT. It specifies CASRVGLAQLTDTQYF.